The 20 T cell receptor beta chains below all came from one sample that was sequenced in a study of T cell changes during pregnancy in multiple sclerosis. TCRdb's table, derived via immunoSEQ multiplex PCR, lists solely in-frame clones and lacks some. The top ten hold 0.65% to 0.9% of the sample, which has 40,000 to 55,000 clones, over 75% seen once. Material: CD4+ T cells from peripheral blood mononuclear cells, obtained before pregnancy. These receptors originate from a female donor with multiple sclerosis, enrolled in a pregnancy study.

V usage is TRBV27 and J usage is TRBJ2-1; D possibly corresponds to TRBD2 (5 bases). The CDR3 runs to 15 residues. CDR1 and CDR2 from the germline V gene are MNHEY and SMNVEV (reference sequence). V dropped 6 bases and J dropped 10 bases, with 22 bases sitting between them. The DNA for the CDR3 is TGTGCCAGCAGGTTTACTGGACTGTCTTCCGGGGAGCAGTTCTTC. Encoded protein: CASRFTGLSSGEQFF.

The chain is built from TRBV28 and TRBJ1-5; D unresolved. CDR1 and CDR2 (germline): MDHEN, SYDVKM. Between the trimmed V and J ends, which lost 2 bases and 0 bases, there was a span of 8 bases. The CDR3 has 15 amino acids. CDR3 region: CASSLPGNSNQPQHF. The CDR3, as DNA: TGTGCCAGCAGTTTACCTGGCAATAGCAATCAGCCCCAGCATTTT.

The V gene is TRBV6-1, the J gene TRBJ1-5, with a weak D call TRBD1 (6 bases). The CDR3 covers 15 residues. Germline CDR1 reads MNHNS; CDR2 reads SASEGT. Trimming shortened V by 1 base and J by 5 bases, and 12 bases separated the two germline ends. CDR3 nucleotide sequence: TGTGCCAGCAGTGAAGTTTGGGGGCCGTATCAGCCCCAGCATTTT. Translated: CASSEVWGPYQPQHF.

This sequence joins TRBV7-9 and TRBJ2-3; 7 bases agree with TRBD2. Germline values: CDR1 SEHNR, CDR2 FQNEAQ (reference sequence). Unmatched junction bases numbered 8, after V lost 1 base and J lost 4 bases. The CDR3 is 16 amino acids. The CDR3, as DNA: TGTGCCAGCAGCTTAGGACTAGCAGGTATAGCAGATACGCAGTATTTT. The encoded protein is CASSLGLAGIADTQYF.

This chain connects TRBV4-3 to TRBJ1-6; D unresolved. The CDR3 runs to 16 residues. The germline V and J ends were trimmed by 3 bases and 9 bases, with 18 bases remaining between them. Germline loops: CDR1 LGHNA, CDR2 YSLEER. CDR3 region: CASSQVAGSSSSPLHF. CDR3 coding DNA: TGCGCCAGCAGCCAGGTAGCCGGGTCGTCAAGTTCACCCCTCCACTTT.

The chain couples TRBV19 to TRBJ1-5; D unclear. The V gene's germline CDR1 is LNHDA and CDR2 SQIVND (reference sequence). V lost 3 bases and J lost 5, with 8 bases in between. This CDR3 spans 13 amino acids. CDR3 sequence reads: CASSIGSYQPQHF. For the CDR3, the DNA is TGTGCCAGTAGTATCGGGTCCTATCAGCCCCAGCATTTT.

This chain uses TRBV7-9 with TRBJ2-3, with D maybe TRBD2 (7 bases). The germline gives CDR1 SEHNR, CDR2 FQNEAQ (reference sequence). Trimming removed 5 bases from V and 4 bases from J, with 19 bases in between. The CDR3 is 16 amino acids. The CDR3 spells CASSPRWGRGSDTQYF. For the CDR3, the DNA is TGTGCCAGCAGCCCCCGCTGGGGGCGGGGGTCAGATACGCAGTATTTT.

The rearrangement joins TRBV7-2 to TRBJ1-1; perhaps TRBD1 as D (5 bases). V was pared by 5 bases and J by 3 bases, with 28 bases between. Germline V gives CDR1 SGHTA, CDR2 FQGNSA. The CDR3 is 19 residues long. The CDR3 nucleotides are TGTGCCAGCAGCCCCGGGGCGACTAAGCCCGGACTAAAGGACACTGAAGCTTTCTTT. It yields the protein CASSPGATKPGLKDTEAFF.

The rearrangement uses TRBV15 and TRBJ2-5, with D hard to call. There are 13 residues in the CDR3. V was trimmed by 0 bases and J by 4 bases, leaving 6 bases between them. The germline gives CDR1 LNHNV, CDR2 YYDKDF (reference sequence). The CDR3 DNA follows: TGTGCCACCAGCAGAGAATCCGGAGAGACCCAGTACTTC. Translated, it gives CATSRESGETQYF.

The chain recombines TRBV19 with TRBJ1-1, with 11 bases identical to TRBD1. CDR1 is LNHDA, CDR2 SQIVND, per germline (reference sequence). This CDR3 region has 15 residues. The J segment lost 3 bases and the V segment lost 10 bases, leaving 10 bases of the junction unmatched. CDR3 DNA: TGTGCCACCAAATCGGGGGACAGGGGGGACACTGAAGCTTTCTTT. It encodes CATKSGDRGDTEAFF. Filled out from reference TRBV19 and TRBJ1-1, the complete variable domain reads DGGITQSPKYLFRKEGQNVTLSCEQNLNHDAMYWYRQDPGQGLRLIYYSQIVNDFQKGDIAEGYSVSREKKESFPLTVTSAQKNPTAFYLCATKSGDRGDTEAFFGQGTRLTVV.

The gene calls are TRBV30 and TRBJ2-5; possibly TRBD2 for D (6 bases). Trimming removed 3 bases from V and 0 bases from J, with 17 bases in between. The germline V gene has CDR1 GTSNPN and CDR2 SVGIG (reference sequence). There are 16 residues in the CDR3. The CDR3 nucleotides are TGTGCCTGGAGACCGACGGGACTCAGGTACCAAGAGACCCAGTACTTC. The encoded protein is CAWRPTGLRYQETQYF.

The rearrangement joins TRBV4-2 to TRBJ2-7; 11 bases fit TRBD2. Germline values: CDR1 LGHNA, CDR2 YNFKEQ. This CDR3 is built from 18 residues. The J segment lost 4 bases and the V segment lost 4 bases, leaving 15 bases of the junction unmatched. The CDR3 protein is CASSPGTSGALGGYEQYF. CDR3 DNA: TGTGCCAGCAGCCCAGGGACTAGCGGAGCCCTGGGGGGTTACGAGCAGTACTTC.

The J gene is TRBJ1-3, the V gene TRBV5-1, with D possibly being TRBD1 (6 bases). The V and J ends lost 4 bases and 1 base respectively, with 12 bases between them. Germline V lookup: CDR1 SGHRS, CDR2 YFSETQ. The CDR3 contains 15 residues. CDR3 residues: CASSLTGTSGNTIYF. The CDR3 DNA sequence: TGCGCCAGCAGCCTAACGGGGACATCTGGAAACACCATATATTTT.

The chain is built from TRBV6-5 and TRBJ1-5; no firm D call. V lost 0 bases, J lost 4 bases, and 10 bases lay in between. The CDR3 covers 15 residues. Germline V CDR1 and CDR2: MNHEY, SVGAGI. In DNA form, the CDR3 reads TGTGCCAGCAGTTACTCGCGGCGGGGTAATCAGCCCCAGCATTTT. It codes for CASSYSRRGNQPQHF.

This clone was picked up one time. The chain links TRBV28 to TRBJ2-3; TRBD1 matches 10 bases. V was clipped by 3 bases and J by 5 bases; unmatched bases: 5. The CDR3 has 15 amino acids. Germline V lookup: CDR1 MDHEN, CDR2 SYDVKM. The CDR3 nucleotides read TGTGCCAGCAGTTTGACAGGGGGCAAGAAAGATACGCAGTATTTT. Its translation: CASSLTGGKKDTQYF.

The chain carries TRBV9 and TRBJ2-7; D is possibly TRBD2 (7 bases). Trimming took off 2 bases at V and 6 bases at J, with 18 bases between the two ends. Germline V gene sequence: CDR1 SGDLS, CDR2 YYNGEE. This CDR3 has 15 amino acids. The CDR3 sequence is CASSVTGTTRGEQYF. DNA for the CDR3: TGTGCCAGCAGCGTTACCGGGACTACCAGGGGCGAGCAGTACTTC.

The rearrangement uses TRBV6-1 and TRBJ1-1; 7 bases line up with TRBD1. Losses at the gene ends were 6 bases for V and 4 bases for J; bases not matched to a gene: 11. This CDR3 is built from 15 residues. CDR1 MNHNS and CDR2 SASEGT come from the germline V gene. The chain's CDR3 is CASRSAGGFATEAFF. In DNA, the CDR3 is TGTGCCAGCAGGTCGGCAGGGGGATTCGCCACTGAAGCTTTCTTT.

This clone was recorded a few times. Other nucleotide sequences from this sample produce the same CDR3. The gene calls are TRBV7-3 and TRBJ2-1; D is possibly TRBD2 (5 bases). Looked up from germline, CDR1 is SGHTA and CDR2 is FQGTGA. The CDR3 loop spans 13 amino acids. Trimming removed 5 bases at V and 7 bases at J, with 12 bases between. The CDR3, as DNA: TGTGCCAGCAGCCCGTCGTCGGGAAATGAGCAGTTCTTC. Its translation: CASSPSSGNEQFF.

The CDR3 nucleotides are TGTGCCAGCAGTTTACAGGGGTTCTATGGCTACACCTTC. This translates into CASSLQGFYGYTF. The chain joins TRBV6-1 to TRBJ1-2; 7 positions agree with TRBD1. In germline, CDR1 is MNHNS, CDR2 SASEGT. Trimming at V came to 5 bases and at J to 4 bases, leaving 4 bases not matched to a gene. This CDR3 is 13 amino acids long.

This sequence joins TRBV5-1 and TRBJ2-5, with TRBD2 as a possible D gene (6 bases). Trimming removed 4 bases from V and 4 bases from J, with 20 bases in between. This CDR3 has 16 amino acids. Germline CDR1 reads SGHRS; CDR2 reads YFSETQ. CDR3 nucleotides: TGCGCCAGCAGCCCCGGGACTGTAGCATTTCGAGAGACCCAGTACTTC. It yields the protein CASSPGTVAFRETQYF.